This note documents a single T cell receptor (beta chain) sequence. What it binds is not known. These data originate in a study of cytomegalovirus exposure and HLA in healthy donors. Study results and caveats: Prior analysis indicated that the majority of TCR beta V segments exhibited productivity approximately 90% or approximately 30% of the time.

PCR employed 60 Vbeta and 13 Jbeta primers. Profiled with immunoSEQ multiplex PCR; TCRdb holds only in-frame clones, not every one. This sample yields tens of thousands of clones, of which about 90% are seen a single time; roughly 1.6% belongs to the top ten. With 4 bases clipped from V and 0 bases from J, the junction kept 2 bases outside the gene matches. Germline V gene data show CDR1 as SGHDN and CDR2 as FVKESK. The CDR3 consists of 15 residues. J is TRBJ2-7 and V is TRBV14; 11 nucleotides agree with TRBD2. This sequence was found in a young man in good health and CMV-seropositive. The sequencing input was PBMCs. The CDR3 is CASSRTSGSSYEQYF. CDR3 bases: TGTGCCAGCAGCCGGACTAGCGGGTCCTCCTACGAGCAGTACTTC.